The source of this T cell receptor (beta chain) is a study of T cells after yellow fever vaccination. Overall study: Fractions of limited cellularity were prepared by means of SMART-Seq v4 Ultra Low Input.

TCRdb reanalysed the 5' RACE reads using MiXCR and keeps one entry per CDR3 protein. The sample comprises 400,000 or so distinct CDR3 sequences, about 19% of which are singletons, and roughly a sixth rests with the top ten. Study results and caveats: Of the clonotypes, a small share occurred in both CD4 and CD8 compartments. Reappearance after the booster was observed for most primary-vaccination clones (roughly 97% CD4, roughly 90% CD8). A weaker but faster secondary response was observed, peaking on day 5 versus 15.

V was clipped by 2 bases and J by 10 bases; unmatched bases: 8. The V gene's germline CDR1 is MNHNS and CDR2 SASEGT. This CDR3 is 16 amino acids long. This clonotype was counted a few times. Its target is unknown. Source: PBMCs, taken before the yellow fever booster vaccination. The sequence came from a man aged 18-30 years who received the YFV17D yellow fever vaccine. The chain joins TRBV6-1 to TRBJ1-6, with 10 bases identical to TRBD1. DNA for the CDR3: TGTGCCAGCAGTGAAATCGGGACAGGGGTTGGGTCACCCCTCCACTTT. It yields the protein CASSEIGTGVGSPLHF.